A single sample gave rise to the 4 T cell receptor beta chains below, sequenced in a study of blood T cell repertoires in COVID-19. Sequenced by immunoSEQ multiplex PCR; TCRdb stores in-frame clones only, minus some. The table has about 200,000 clones, 80% seen once. The sample consisted of peripheral blood. These receptor sequences come from a woman aged 70-85 years with acute or convalescent COVID-19.

This chain connects TRBV5-5 to TRBJ2-1; 7 nucleotides align to TRBD1. The CDR3 has 17 amino acids. V trimming: 3 bases; J trimming: 0 bases; junction bases outside the gene matches: 9. Germline-derived CDR1 and CDR2 are SGHKS and YYEKEE (reference sequence). The CDR3: CASSSITTGSSYNEQFF. CDR3 sequence (DNA): TGTGCCAGCAGCTCGATTACGACAGGGAGCTCCTACAATGAGCAGTTCTTC.

The chain is built from TRBV2 and TRBJ1-4, with 7 bases lining up with TRBD1. Germline V gene sequence: CDR1 SNHLY, CDR2 FYNNEI. Trimming at V came to 8 bases and at J to 6 bases, leaving 6 bases not matched to a gene. The CDR3 extends over 13 amino acids. The chain's CDR3 is CASHRQGHEKLFF. The CDR3 DNA reads TGTGCCAGCCACCGACAGGGCCATGAAAAACTGTTTTTT.

J is TRBJ2-1 and V is TRBV5-1; 10 positions agree with TRBD1. Germline lookup yields CDR1 SGHRS and CDR2 YFSETQ. V dropped 8 bases and J dropped 5; count of bases not matched to a gene: 7. There are 14 residues in the CDR3. CDR3 sequence reads: CASMTGGADNEQFF. The CDR3 nucleotides read TGCGCCAGTATGACAGGGGGCGCGGACAATGAGCAGTTCTTC.

This clone was detected ten times or more. In DNA, the CDR3 is TGCGCCAGCAGAAAGGGGGAGGGGGCCTACGAGCAGTACTTC. Translation gives CASRKGEGAYEQYF. The rearrangement uses TRBV5-1 and TRBJ2-7; a possible D gene is TRBD2 (7 bases). CDR1 is SGHRS, CDR2 YFSETQ, per germline. With 5 bases removed from V and 2 bases from J, the gap between germline ends came to 14 bases. The CDR3 loop spans 14 amino acids.